What follows are 25 T cell receptor beta chains derived from one specimen sequenced in a study of cytomegalovirus exposure and HLA in healthy donors. The PCR used 60 Vbeta and 13 Jbeta primers. Sequenced by immunoSEQ multiplex PCR; TCRdb stores in-frame clones only, minus some. Among more than 100,000 clones listed, 60% to 70% were seen once. The source material was PBMCs. These receptors came from a woman aged 45-60 years in good health and CMV-seronegative.

The chain uses TRBV10-2 and TRBJ2-7, with TRBD1 matching 9 bases. The CDR3 consists of 15 residues. The V gene's germline CDR1 is WSHSY and CDR2 SAAADI. Trimming took 6 bases from V and 6 from J; bases not matched to a gene: 12. The CDR3 loop is CASRIGQGRILEQYF. The CDR3 DNA is TGCGCCAGCAGAATAGGACAGGGGAGGATTCTCGAGCAGTACTTC.

This sequence joins TRBV7-8 and TRBJ1-5, with TRBD1 as a possible D gene (5 bases). The CDR3 totals 16 residues. The V end was cut by 1 base, the J end by 1 base, with 11 bases between. Germline CDR1 reads SGHVS; CDR2 reads FQNEAQ. CDR3 DNA sequence: TGTGCCAGCAGCTTAGGTTCTGACAGAAGCAATCAGCCCCAGCATTTT. It translates to CASSLGSDRSNQPQHF.

This clone was detected a few times. The chain joins TRBV4-2 to TRBJ1-3; no definite D call. Germline values: CDR1 LGHNA, CDR2 YNFKEQ. V lost 3 bases and J 4 bases, leaving 10 bases between the germline ends. The CDR3 length is 14 residues. The CDR3 loop reads CASSQEDVGNTIYF. Here the CDR3 DNA reads TGTGCCAGCAGCCAGGAGGATGTGGGAAACACCATATATTTT.

This clone was detected only once. This chain links TRBV7-9 with TRBJ2-3; D is possibly TRBD1 (6 bases). Trimming removed 11 bases from V and 0 bases from J, with 18 bases in between. Germline CDR1 reads SEHNR; CDR2 reads FQNEAQ (reference sequence). This CDR3 region has 15 residues. The CDR3 loop is CAGSTGYSSTDTQYF. The CDR3 DNA is TGTGCCGGCTCTACAGGGTATTCTAGCACAGATACGCAGTATTTT.

A remark on this clone: Relative to the germline gene, one junction end is altered; a read error may explain this. The genes are TRBV6-4 and TRBJ2-1, with 8 bases aligning to TRBD1. This CDR3 is 13 amino acids long. In germline, CDR1 is MRHNA, CDR2 SNTAGT. DNA of the CDR3: TGTGCCAGCAGTGACTGGGCAGGGGGCTTTTTGGTCTTC. It specifies CASSDWAGGFLVF.

With regard to this clone: The germline gene is not matched at one end of the junction; a read error may be the cause. This sequence joins TRBV7-7 and TRBJ2-5, with a tentative D call TRBD1 (5 bases). The CDR3 is 14 amino acids. Germline CDR1 and CDR2: SSHAT and FNYEAQ (reference sequence). The CDR3 here is CASSLVDRQETQYF. CDR3 DNA sequence: TGTGCTAGCAGCTTAGTTGACAGACAAGAGACCCAGTACTTC.

The chain couples TRBV5-1 to TRBJ1-1, with 9 bases aligning to TRBD1. CDR3 length: 14 amino acids. Losses at the gene ends were 4 bases for V and 4 bases for J; bases not matched to a gene: 5. Germline V gives CDR1 SGHRS, CDR2 YFSETQ. CDR3 amino acids: CASSEQGAGTEAFF. CDR3 sequence (DNA): TGCGCCAGCAGCGAACAGGGGGCTGGCACTGAAGCTTTCTTT.

The rearrangement links TRBV7-9 to TRBJ2-1, with 8 positions matching TRBD2. The CDR3 is 15 amino acids. With V trimmed by 2 bases and J by 10 bases, 10 bases remained unmatched. Germline CDR1 and CDR2: SEHNR and FQNEAQ (reference sequence). As DNA, the CDR3 is TGTGCCAGCAGCTTACTAAGCGGGGGCCTGTACGAGCAGTTCTTC. Translated, it gives CASSLLSGGLYEQFF.

A few counts support this clone. The rearrangement links TRBV27 to TRBJ2-3; TRBD1 is a possible D gene (7 bases). The CDR3 runs 18 residues. Germline V CDR1 and CDR2: MNHEY, SMNVEV (reference sequence). The germline V and J ends were trimmed by 2 bases and 2 bases, with 20 bases remaining between them. CDR3 amino acids: CASSLSLNRGGDTDTQYF. CDR3 bases: TGTGCCAGCAGTTTAAGCCTTAACAGGGGAGGTGACACAGATACGCAGTATTTT.

V gene TRBV7-9 combines with J gene TRBJ2-3; D is unresolved. Germline V gives CDR1 SEHNR, CDR2 FQNEAQ (reference sequence). The CDR3 has 16 amino acids. Trimming cost V 2 bases and J 0 bases, with 12 bases left between them. The CDR3 here is CASSLNRVMSTDTQYF. The DNA of the CDR3 is TGTGCCAGCAGCTTAAATCGGGTAATGAGCACAGATACGCAGTATTTT.

The sample holds one count of this clone. This rearrangement joins TRBV5-1 to TRBJ1-3; D possibly corresponds to TRBD1 (5 bases). Germline V lookup: CDR1 SGHRS, CDR2 YFSETQ. Between the trimmed V and J ends, which lost 4 bases and 1 base, there was a span of 12 bases. CDR3 length equals 15 residues. DNA for the CDR3: TGCGCCAGCAGCCCGAATAGGGGATCTGGAAACACCATATATTTT. This codes for CASSPNRGSGNTIYF. The full variable domain, with the rest looked up from reference TRBV5-1 and TRBJ1-3, is KAGVTQTPRYLIKTRGQQVTLSCSPISGHRSVSWYQQTPGQGLQFLFEYFSETQRNKGNFPGRFSGRQFSNSRSEMNVSTLELGDSALYLCASSPNRGSGNTIYFGEGSWLTVV.

There are a few counts of this clone. The chain has TRBV5-1 and TRBJ2-1, with a possible D match to TRBD2 (5 bases). The CDR3 is 15 residues long. CDR1 and CDR2 (germline): SGHRS, YFSETQ. The V end lost 0 bases, the J end lost 0 bases, and 7 bases lay between the germline ends. The CDR3 region is CASSLAGSSYNEQFF. In nucleotides, the CDR3 is TGCGCCAGCAGCTTGGCGGGGAGCTCCTACAATGAGCAGTTCTTC.

The V and J genes are TRBV7-9 and TRBJ2-7, with 9 bases matching TRBD1. In germline, CDR1 is SEHNR, CDR2 FQNEAQ (reference sequence). The CDR3 consists of 14 residues. With 5 bases clipped from V and 5 bases from J, the junction kept 7 bases outside the gene matches. CDR3 sequence (DNA): TGTGCCAGCAGCGGGGGGACAGGGAGGAACGAGCAGTACTTC. Its protein is CASSGGTGRNEQYF.

The chain combines TRBV11-2 with TRBJ2-7; 8 nucleotides align to TRBD1. There are 17 residues in the CDR3. Germline lookup yields CDR1 SGHAT and CDR2 FQNNGV. The V and J ends lost 2 bases and 5 bases, in that order; junction bases with no gene match: 14. CDR3 DNA sequence: TGTGCCAGCAGCTTAACCCCCCTGTGGACAGGGAGGCACGAGCAGTACTTC. Translated, it gives CASSLTPLWTGRHEQYF.

The sample holds one count of this clone. This rearrangement joins TRBV18 to TRBJ1-6; D may be TRBD1 (5 bases). This CDR3 comprises 15 residues. Germline V lookup: CDR1 KGHSH, CDR2 LQKENI. V shed 3 bases and J shed 7 bases, with 13 bases lying between them. The CDR3 coding sequence is TGTGCCAGCTCACCCGGCAGGGAAGAGAATTCACCCCTCCACTTT. Translating it yields CASSPGREENSPLHF. The full variable domain, with the rest looked up from reference TRBV18 and TRBJ1-6, is NAGVMQNPRHLVRRRGQEARLRCSPMKGHSHVYWYRQLPEEGLKFMVYLQKENIIDESGMPKERFSAEFPKEGPSILRIQQVVRGDSAAYFCASSPGREENSPLHFGNGTRLTVT.

The chain recombines TRBV11-3 with TRBJ2-2; a weak D match, TRBD2 (6 bases). Germline assignment: CDR1 SGHNT and CDR2 YENEEA. CDR3 length: 15 residues. V was pared by 5 bases and J by 6 bases, with 16 bases between. The CDR3 DNA sequence: TGTGCCAGCAGCGGGACGGGGGTTGGAGCCGGGGAGCTGTTTTTT. This encodes CASSGTGVGAGELFF. Full variable domain (rest looked up from reference TRBV11-3 and TRBJ2-2): EAGVVQSPRYKIIEKKQPVAFWCNPISGHNTLYWYLQNLGQGPELLIRYENEEAVDDSQLPKDRFSAERLKGVDSTLKIQPAELGDSAVYLCASSGTGVGAGELFFGEGSRLTVL.

The V and J genes are TRBV10-3 and TRBJ1-2; D is possibly TRBD1 (6 bases). The CDR3 sequence is 15 residues long. The germline V gene encodes CDR1 ENHRY and CDR2 SYGVKD. The ends were cut back, 0 bases at V and 4 bases at J, with 12 bases in the middle. CDR3: CAISESLQGTYGYTF. The DNA for the CDR3 is TGTGCCATCAGTGAGTCCCTACAGGGTACCTATGGCTACACCTTC.

This clone has more than one count but fewer than ten. The chain joins TRBV30 to TRBJ1-5, with a weak D call TRBD1 (6 bases). Trimming took off 0 bases at V and 0 bases at J, with 27 bases between the two ends. The germline gives CDR1 GTSNPN, CDR2 SVGIG (reference sequence). This CDR3 has 21 amino acids. CDR3 nucleotides: TGTGCCTGGAGTGTACCGAAAGGGGGAGACAGACCGGCCTATAGCAATCAGCCCCAGCATTTT. Translating it yields CAWSVPKGGDRPAYSNQPQHF.

This sequence joins TRBV7-9 and TRBJ1-6; TRBD1 matches at 7 bases. The germline CDR1 and CDR2 sequences are SEHNR and FQNEAQ (reference sequence). This CDR3 has 12 residues. V lost 5 bases, J lost 14 bases, and 6 bases stayed unmatched. CDR3 sequence (DNA): TGTGCCAGCAGCGTAGACAGGGCCACCCTCCACTTT. Protein: CASSVDRATLHF.

This rearrangement joins TRBV27 to TRBJ1-4; D remains ambiguous. Trimming cost V 1 base and J 10 bases, with 22 bases left between them. The CDR3 loop spans 17 amino acids. CDR1 MNHEY and CDR2 SMNVEV come from the germline V gene (reference sequence). CDR3 sequence: CASSLYRGGLVVGKLFF. CDR3 DNA: TGTGCCAGCAGTTTATATCGCGGCGGGTTAGTAGTTGGAAAACTGTTTTTT. The full variable domain, its missing parts supplied by reference TRBV27 and TRBJ1-4, is EAQVTQNPRYLITVTGKKLTVTCSQNMNHEYMSWYRQDPGLGLRQIYYSMNVEVTDKGDVPEGYKVSRKEKRNFPLILESPSPNQTSLYFCASSLYRGGLVVGKLFFGSGTQLSVL.

In this sample, this clone turned up a few times. The gene calls are TRBV10-3 and TRBJ1-4; D is unclear. Germline V gene lookup returns CDR1 ENHRY and CDR2 SYGVKD. The CDR3 totals 14 residues. V was clipped by 3 bases and J by 0 bases, with 5 bases between them. CDR3 protein: CAISDGSTNEKLFF. CDR3 in DNA: TGTGCCATCAGTGACGGTTCAACTAATGAAAAACTGTTTTTT.

CDR3 loop: CASTPSAGYGYTF. As DNA, the CDR3 is TGTGCCAGCACCCCGTCGGCGGGCTATGGCTACACCTTC. The chain carries TRBV27 and TRBJ1-2, with D unclear. V lost 7 bases and J lost 4, with 13 bases in between. The V gene's germline CDR1 is MNHEY and CDR2 SMNVEV (reference sequence). The CDR3 totals 13 residues.

This chain uses TRBV5-8 with TRBJ2-3; 15 bases fit TRBD2. V dropped 5 bases and J dropped 1; count of bases not matched to a gene: 8. The CDR3 sequence is 18 residues long. Looked up from germline, CDR1 is SGHTS and CDR2 is YDEGEE. The CDR3 protein is CASSTGLAGGFGTDTQYF. CDR3 coding DNA: TGTGCCAGCAGTACGGGACTAGCGGGAGGTTTCGGCACAGATACGCAGTATTTT.

The J gene is TRBJ2-1, the V gene TRBV7-6; D is perhaps TRBD2 (7 bases). Per germline, CDR1 SGHVS and CDR2 FNYEAQ. The CDR3 spans 16 residues. Trimming took 2 bases from V and 3 from J, leaving 14 bases between them. As DNA, the CDR3 is TGTGCCAGCAGCTTATGGGGGGGCCGTGGCTACAATGAGCAGTTCTTC. Protein: CASSLWGGRGYNEQFF. Full variable domain (outside the CDR3, taken from reference TRBV7-6 and TRBJ2-1): GAGVSQSPRYKVTKRGQDVALRCDPISGHVSLYWYRQALGQGPEFLTYFNYEAQQDKSGLPNDRFSAERPEGSISTLTIQRTEQRDSAMYRCASSLWGGRGYNEQFFGPGTRLTVL.

This clone has more than one count but fewer than ten. CDR3 bases: TGTGCCAGCGCGGAAGGAGAAGCTAACTATGGCTACACCTTC. Protein product: CASAEGEANYGYTF. The chain combines TRBV6-5 with TRBJ1-2; no firm D call. Between the trimmed V and J ends, which lost 8 bases and 0 bases, there was a span of 13 bases. This CDR3 is built from 14 residues. Germline V gene sequence: CDR1 MNHEY, CDR2 SVGAGI.